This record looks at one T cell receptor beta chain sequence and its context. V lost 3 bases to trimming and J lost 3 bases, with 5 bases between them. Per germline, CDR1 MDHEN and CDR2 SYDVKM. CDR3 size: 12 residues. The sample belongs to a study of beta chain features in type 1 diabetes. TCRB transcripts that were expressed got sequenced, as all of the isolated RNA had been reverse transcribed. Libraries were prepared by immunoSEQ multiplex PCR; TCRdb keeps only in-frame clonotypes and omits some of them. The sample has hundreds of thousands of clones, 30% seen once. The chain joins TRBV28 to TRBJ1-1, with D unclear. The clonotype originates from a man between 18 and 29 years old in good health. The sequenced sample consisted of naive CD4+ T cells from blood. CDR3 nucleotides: TGTGCCAGCAGTTTTTGGGACACTGAAGCTTTCTTT. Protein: CASSFWDTEAFF.